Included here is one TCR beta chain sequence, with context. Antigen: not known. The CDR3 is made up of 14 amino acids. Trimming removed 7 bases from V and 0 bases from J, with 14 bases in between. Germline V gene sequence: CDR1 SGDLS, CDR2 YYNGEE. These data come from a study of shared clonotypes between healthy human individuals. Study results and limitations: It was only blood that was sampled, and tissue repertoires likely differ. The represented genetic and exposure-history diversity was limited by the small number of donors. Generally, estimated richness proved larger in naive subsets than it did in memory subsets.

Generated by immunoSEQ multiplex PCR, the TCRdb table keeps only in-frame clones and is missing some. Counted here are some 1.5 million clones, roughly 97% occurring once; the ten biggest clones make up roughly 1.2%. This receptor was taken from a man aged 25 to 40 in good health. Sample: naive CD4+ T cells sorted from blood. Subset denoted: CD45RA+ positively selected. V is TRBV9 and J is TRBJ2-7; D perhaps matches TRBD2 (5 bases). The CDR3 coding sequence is TGTGCCAGCGGGTCGACTACGAGCTCCTACGAGCAGTACTTC. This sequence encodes CASGSTTSSYEQYF.